Each of the 14 T cell receptor beta chains below was sequenced from the same sample in a study of blood T cell repertoires in COVID-19. Data came from immunoSEQ multiplex PCR; TCRdb stores just in-frame clones and leaves some out. The sample consists of some 200,000 clones, around 85% of them appearing once. Sequencing was carried out using PBMCs or T cells enriched from blood (not recorded which). The receptors derive from a woman in her 40s with acute COVID-19.

A few counts support this clone. This chain links TRBV3-1 (or the pseudogene TRBV3-2) with TRBJ1-4; TRBD1 might be the D (5 bases). Germline V gene sequence: CDR1 LGHDT, CDR2 YNNKEL (reference sequence). This CDR3 comprises 13 residues. Trimming left V 5 bases short and J 7 bases short, with 11 bases between. DNA of the CDR3: TGTGCCAGCAGCTTTCGCAGGGCTGAAAAACTGTTTTTT. Protein sequence: CASSFRRAEKLFF.

CDR3 sequence (DNA): TGTGCCAGCAGCTTGGCCCACTTGAGGACAGTCCTGAACACTGAAGCTTTCTTT. Translating it yields CASSLAHLRTVLNTEAFF. The chain uses TRBV5-8 and TRBJ1-1; possible D gene TRBD1, 6 bases. Germline CDR1 is SGHTS and CDR2 is YDEGEE. V lost 0 bases and J lost 0, with 18 bases in between. The CDR3 extends over 18 amino acids.

The gene calls are TRBV12-3 or TRBV12-4 and TRBJ2-2; no clear D. The CDR3 consists of 13 residues. Trimming stripped 4 bases from V and 3 bases from J, with 6 bases between. CDR3 sequence: CASSSRDTGELFF. The CDR3 bases are TGTGCCAGCAGTTCTCGAGACACCGGGGAGCTGTTTTTT.

This chain joins TRBV30 and TRBJ1-1, with D tentatively TRBD1 (5 bases). CDR1 is GTSNPN, CDR2 SVGIG, per germline (reference sequence). The CDR3 is made up of 16 amino acids. V dropped 4 bases and J dropped 0 bases, with 18 bases sitting between them. As DNA, the CDR3 is TGTGCCTGGATTACCCCGGCGACAGTGATGAACACTGAAGCTTTCTTT. Translation: CAWITPATVMNTEAFF.

The chain has TRBV19 and TRBJ2-3; 11 positions agree with TRBD2. From germline, CDR1 is LNHDA and CDR2 SQIVND (reference sequence). With V trimmed by 6 bases and J by 0 bases, 5 bases remained unmatched. The CDR3 has 16 amino acids. The CDR3 reads CASRSSGGLSTDTQYF. The CDR3 nucleotides read TGTGCCAGTAGGTCTAGCGGGGGGTTAAGCACAGATACGCAGTATTTT.

The gene calls are TRBV5-6 and TRBJ2-6; D gene uncertain. This CDR3 spans 15 amino acids. Trimming cost V 2 bases and J 0 bases, with 6 bases left between them. Germline CDR1 SGHDT, CDR2 YYEEEE. The CDR3 bases are TGTGCCAGCAGCTTAGCATTCTCTGGGGCCAACGTCCTGACTTTC. It translates to CASSLAFSGANVLTF.

The V call is TRBV27, the J call TRBJ2-2; TRBD2 might be the D (6 bases). Germline V gene data show CDR1 as MNHEY and CDR2 as SMNVEV (reference sequence). Trimming took off 5 bases at V and 1 base at J, with 14 bases between the two ends. The CDR3 has 16 residues. The CDR3 DNA follows: TGTGCCAGCAGTCGACCGGGGAGGCAGAACACCGGGGAGCTGTTTTTT. Residues: CASSRPGRQNTGELFF.

This clone showed up just a few times. The gene calls are TRBV12-5 and TRBJ2-7, with 7 bases fitting TRBD2. Germline loops: CDR1 LGHNT, CDR2 FRNRAP. Germline trimming cut 3 bases from V and 4 bases from J; bases unmatched to any gene: 18. The CDR3 runs to 18 residues. CDR3 sequence reads: CASGLRSNLAEQSYEQYF. CDR3 sequence (DNA): TGTGCTAGTGGTTTACGCTCCAACCTAGCGGAACAATCATACGAGCAGTACTTC.

The chain joins TRBV5-6 to TRBJ1-3; the D is unclear. The germline CDR1 and CDR2 sequences are SGHDT and YYEEEE. CDR3 length equals 15 residues. Trimming shortened V by 2 bases and J by 0 bases, and 9 bases separated the two germline ends. The CDR3 spells CASSFQRISGNTIYF. The CDR3 nucleotides are TGTGCCAGCAGCTTTCAGCGGATCTCTGGAAACACCATATATTTT.

This sequence joins TRBV5-8 and TRBJ1-5, with TRBD1 matching over 11 bases. This CDR3 comprises 15 residues. After removal of 4 bases from V and 5 bases from J, the junction contained 5 bases not matched to a gene. From germline, CDR1 is SGHTS and CDR2 YDEGEE. The CDR3 loop reads CASSGDRGFDQPQHF. As DNA, the CDR3 is TGTGCCAGCAGCGGGGACAGGGGGTTTGATCAGCCCCAGCATTTT.

The J gene is TRBJ2-7, the V gene TRBV20-1; perhaps TRBD2 as D (5 bases). The CDR3 sequence is 13 residues long. Trimming took 3 bases from V and 1 from J, leaving 10 bases between them. From germline, CDR1 is DFQATT and CDR2 SNEGSKA (reference sequence). Written as DNA, the CDR3 is TGCAGTGCTAGTTTGGAGGAATCCTACGAGCAGTACTTC. Protein: CSASLEESYEQYF.

This clone was seen more than once but under ten times. The V call is TRBV7-9, the J call TRBJ2-7, with D perhaps matching TRBD2 (5 bases). Per germline, CDR1 SEHNR and CDR2 FQNEAQ (reference sequence). Between the trimmed V and J ends, which lost 1 base and 0 bases, there was a span of 13 bases. The CDR3 is 16 residues long. This chain's CDR3 is CASSLGEAGSSYEQYF. The CDR3 DNA reads TGTGCCAGCAGCTTAGGAGAGGCTGGGAGCTCCTACGAGCAGTACTTC.

This chain uses TRBV6-6 with TRBJ2-2, with D maybe TRBD1 (5 bases). V was clipped by 7 bases and J by 6 bases, with 9 bases between them. Germline CDR1 reads MNHNY; CDR2 reads SVGAGI (reference sequence). The CDR3 consists of 12 residues. The CDR3 nucleotides read TGTGCCAGCACTCCAGGGTCCGGGGAGCTGTTTTTT. It yields the protein CASTPGSGELFF.

V is TRBV4-2 and J is TRBJ1-1; TRBD1 matches at 7 bases. V shed 2 bases and J 3 bases; nucleotides not matched to a gene: 9. This CDR3 contains 16 residues. The germline V gene has CDR1 LGHNA and CDR2 YNFKEQ. The CDR3 spells CASSQTPGQTHTEAFF. The CDR3 region has the DNA TGTGCCAGCAGCCAAACGCCGGGACAGACCCACACTGAAGCTTTCTTT.